These 18 T cell receptor beta chains originate from one sample sequenced in a study of tissue T cells after allogeneic stem cell transplantation (dated by TCRdb to between 2022 and 2023). The time point tag for this specimen amounts to: mouse harvest day 14 after allogeneic transplant. Mouse grafts combined 10^7 T-cell-depleted bone marrow cells with 10^6 splenic CD5+ T cells, given via tail vein injection. The library was prepared using the immunoSEQ multiplex PCR assay. TCRdb mirrors the immuneACCESS table, restricted to in-frame sequences. Some clones are absent from its copies; in checked studies, under half trace to an unresolved V gene, and the reason for the others is unknown. In this sample the table shows about 4,600 clones, almost 50% of which occur a single time. The biggest ten clones account for roughly 19% of the sample. The sequenced sample consisted of lymph node tissue. Receptors originate from a female BALB/c mouse given C57BL/6 T cells with graft-versus-host disease after an allogeneic hematopoietic cell transplant.

A word on this clone: Gene names denote mouse genes. The read terminates 1 residue ahead of where the CDR3 ends, so the germline J gene completes it. The chain is built from TRBV1 and TRBJ1-3; a weak D match, TRBD1 (5 bases). Germline assignment: CDR1 NSQYPW and CDR2 LRSPGD (reference sequence). The ends were cut back, 5 bases at V and 0 bases at J, with 17 bases in the middle. The CDR3 contains 17 residues. CDR3 DNA (partial): TGCACCTGCAGTCGGAGATACGGACACTCTTCTGGAAATACGCTCTAT. As protein: CTCSRRYGHSSGNTLY. The CDR3 as a whole reads CTCSRRYGHSSGNTLYF.

On this clone: A far larger clone lies a single base away; this is likely a read error. Gene names are mouse gene names. The read ends 1 residue early relative to the CDR3; the germline J gene fills the gap. The same CDR3 also results from other DNA sequences found in this sample. The chain employs TRBV13-3 and TRBJ2-5, with TRBD1 as a possible D gene (5 bases). The CDR3 totals 11 residues. Trimming removed 9 bases at V and 11 bases at J, with 16 bases between. Germline loops: CDR1 NNHDY, CDR2 SYVADS. The CDR3 spells CATEGVYDQYF. The sequenced part of the CDR3 DNA is TGTGCCACAGAAGGGGTTTATGACCAGTAC.

As for this clone: The listed genes are named as in mouse. The read halts 1 residue ahead of the CDR3 end, with the missing end drawn from the germline J gene. The chain carries TRBV2 and TRBJ2-7; 8 bases are shared with TRBD2. CDR1 and CDR2 (germline): LGHNA, YSYQKL. The trim removed 8 bases at V and 2 bases at J, leaving 8 bases unmatched. The CDR3 covers 14 residues. The sequenced part of the CDR3 DNA is TGTGCCAGCGGTGATGGGGGGGGCACCTATGAACAGTAC. Protein product: CASGDGGGTYEQY. The full CDR3 is CASGDGGGTYEQYF.

Worth noting for this clone: Genes here carry mouse names. The CDR3 protein is CASSDLGEQYF. CDR3 DNA (partial): TGTGCCAGCAGTGACCTGGGTGAACAGTAC. The rearrangement joins TRBV13-1 to TRBJ2-7; D may be TRBD2 (5 bases). Read data end 1 residue before the CDR3 end; the end is taken from the germline J gene. Trimming took off 2 bases at V and 6 bases at J, with 6 bases between the two ends. The CDR3 extends over 11 amino acids. Germline values: CDR1 NSHNY, CDR2 SYGAGN.

As regards this clone: Gene names and germline refer to mouse. The read comes to an end 1 residue before the CDR3 does, leaving the germline J gene to fill in the end. V and J are TRBV12-1 and TRBJ1-2; no firm D call. The CDR3 spans 9 residues. The V end was cut by 6 bases, the J end by 6 bases, with 4 bases between. Germline CDR1 and CDR2: SGHSN and HYEKVE. The DNA read from the CDR3 is TGTGCCAGCCCCACCGACTACACC. It codes for CASPTDYT. The CDR3, in full, reads CASPTDYTF.

In this sample, this clone turned up a few times. Gene names and germline refer to mouse. The read is 1 residue too short to cover the CDR3 end, so that end is filled in from the germline J gene. The V and J genes are TRBV26 and TRBJ2-5; the D is unclear. This CDR3 spans 13 amino acids. Germline CDR1 reads KGHPV; CDR2 reads FQNQEV (reference sequence). Trimming took 2 bases from V and 3 from J, leaving 6 bases between them. Incomplete CDR3 DNA: TGTGCCAGCAGTCTGAGGCCACAAGACACCCAGTAC. Protein sequence: CASSLRPQDTQY. Given in full, the CDR3 is CASSLRPQDTQYF.

Details on this clone: These gene names are mouse names. The CDR3 is cut off 1 residue early in the read; its end comes from the germline J gene. The V gene is TRBV26, the J gene TRBJ2-5; D may correspond to TRBD1 or TRBD2 (5 bases each). With 4 bases removed from V and 0 bases from J, the gap between germline ends came to 8 bases. The CDR3 has 14 residues. Germline V gene data show CDR1 as KGHPV and CDR2 as FQNQEV (reference sequence). The CDR3 reads CASSRRDNQDTQYF. The sequenced part of the CDR3 DNA is TGTGCCAGCAGTCGCCGGGACAACCAAGACACCCAGTAC.

This clone was counted once. Mouse germline and gene names are used. The CDR3 is cut off 1 residue early in the read; its end comes from the germline J gene. This chain links TRBV26 with TRBJ1-1; TRBD1 agrees at 12 bases. V trimming: 3 bases; J trimming: 4 bases; junction bases outside the gene matches: 3. Germline V lookup: CDR1 KGHPV, CDR2 FQNQEV (reference sequence). This CDR3 has 15 amino acids. CDR3 bases read: TGTGCCAGCAGTCTCGGGACAGGGGGCCCCACAGAAGTCTTC. This translates into CASSLGTGGPTEVF. The CDR3 in full is CASSLGTGGPTEVFF. Full variable domain (remainder filled in from reference TRBV26 and TRBJ1-1): NSKVIQTPRYLVKGQGQKAKMRCIPEKGHPVVFWYQQNKNNEFKFLINFQNQEVLQQIDMTEKRFSAECPSNSPCSLEIQSSEAGDSALYLCASSLGTGGPTEVFFGKGTRLTVV.

On this clone: The genes and germline here are from mouse. The CDR3 end is not reached by the read, which stops 1 residue before it; the germline J gene fills it in. This chain connects TRBV26 to TRBJ2-5; perhaps TRBD1 as D (5 bases). Germline CDR1 KGHPV, CDR2 FQNQEV (reference sequence). This CDR3 has 14 amino acids. The V end was cut by 0 bases, the J end by 3 bases, with 7 bases between. The DNA read from the CDR3 is TGTGCCAGCAGTCTGTCTGGACAACAAGACACCCAGTAC. It yields the protein CASSLSGQQDTQY. The CDR3 in full is CASSLSGQQDTQYF.

On this clone itself: Gene names and germline refer to mouse. Sequencing ends 1 residue short of the CDR3 end; the germline J gene provides the rest. The chain carries TRBV23 and TRBJ2-7; no check of the table's D call, TRBD2, against the DNA was made. This CDR3 has 15 residues. Germline CDR1 is KGHTA and CDR2 is FQNQQP. Here the CDR3 reads CSSSQSRDWGYEQYF. The sequenced CDR3 bases are TGCTCCAGCAGTCAATCAAGGGACTGGGGGTATGAACAGTAC.

As concerns this clone: The gene symbols are mouse symbols. The sequenced fragment ends 1 residue before the CDR3 boundary, so the rest is inferred from the germline J gene. Other DNA sequences in the same sample also yield this CDR3. The chain is built from TRBV12-1 and TRBJ2-5; 11 bases map to TRBD2. The CDR3 is made up of 15 amino acids. V dropped 0 bases and J dropped 3; count of bases not matched to a gene: 1. In germline, CDR1 is SGHSN, CDR2 HYEKVE. CDR3 bases read: TGTGCCAGCTCTCTCGGGACTGGGGGACAAGACACCCAGTAC. Its translation: CASSLGTGGQDTQY. The full CDR3 reads CASSLGTGGQDTQYF. The complete variable domain, with remaining parts taken from reference TRBV12-1 and TRBJ2-5, reads DSGVVQSPRHIIKEKGGRSVLTCIPISGHSNVVWYQQTLGKELKFLIQHYEKVERDKGFLPSRFSVQQFDDYHSEMNMSALELEDSAMYFCASSLGTGGQDTQYFGPGTRLLVL.

Of note for this clone: A read error may produce the germline difference seen at one junction end. Germline and genes: mouse. From the germline J gene comes the end of the CDR3, since the read stops 1 residue before it. J is TRBJ2-5 and V is TRBV14; D gene uncertain. The CDR3 loop spans 13 amino acids. Germline lookup yields CDR1 SGHDT and CDR2 FRDEAV. The CDR3 DNA, read in part, is TGTGCCAGCAGCCACATTAACCAAGACGCCCAGTAC. Residues: CASSHINQDAQY. From start to end, the CDR3 is CASSHINQDAQYF.

Points on this clone: The germline and genes are mouse ones. The read terminates 1 residue before the CDR3 end, so the remaining end is supplied by the germline J gene. V and J are TRBV26 and TRBJ1-1; no definite D call. The CDR3 runs to 13 residues. The germline V gene encodes CDR1 KGHPV and CDR2 FQNQEV (reference sequence). Trimming cost V 3 bases and J 4 bases, with 9 bases left between them. The CDR3 loop reads CASSLEGSTEVFF. Partial CDR3 DNA: TGTGCCAGCAGTCTTGAAGGGAGCACAGAAGTCTTC.

Notes on this clone: A much larger clone sits a single nucleotide away, making a read error possible. Mouse names are used for the genes. The sequenced CDR3 bases are TGTGCCAGCAGCTTCAGGGGGGCAAACACCGGGCAGCTCTAC. Translating it yields CASSFRGANTGQLY. The entire CDR3 protein is CASSFRGANTGQLYF. J is TRBJ2-2 and V is TRBV3, with a weak D call TRBD1 (7 bases). The read halts 1 residue ahead of the CDR3 end, with the missing end drawn from the germline J gene. This CDR3 spans 15 amino acids. Trimming took off 3 bases at V and 0 bases at J, with 8 bases between the two ends. Germline V CDR1 and CDR2: SNHLY, FYNGKV (reference sequence).

As for this clone: Gene names are the mouse ones. The observed sequence ends 1 residue before the CDR3 terminus, with the missing tail filled in from the germline J gene. V usage is TRBV3 and J usage is TRBJ1-1; tentatively, D is TRBD1 (6 bases). Trimming removed 3 bases at V and 0 bases at J, with 14 bases between. CDR1 is SNHLY and CDR2 is FYNGKV in the germline V gene (reference sequence). The CDR3 sequence is 16 residues long. The chain's CDR3 is CASSLAGAHANTEVFF. CDR3 bases read: TGTGCCAGCAGCTTGGCAGGGGCTCATGCAAACACAGAAGTCTTC.

Points on this clone: These gene names are mouse names. The read finishes 1 residue shy of the CDR3 end, and the germline J gene is used to complete it. The chain links TRBV5 to TRBJ2-4; possibly TRBD1 or TRBD2 for D (5 bases each). CDR1 is LGHNA and CDR2 is YNLKQL in the germline V gene (reference sequence). V was pared by 0 bases and J by 1 base, with 11 bases between. The CDR3 is made up of 16 amino acids. This CDR3 reads CASSQDLGAGQNTLYF. The part of the CDR3 DNA that was read is TGTGCCAGCAGCCAAGATCTTGGGGCTGGTCAAAACACCTTGTAC.

Turning to this clone: Germline and genes: mouse. The CDR3 sequence: CASRNWGVYAEQFF. The DNA read from the CDR3 is TGTGCCAGCAGAAACTGGGGGGTCTATGCTGAGCAGTTC. The chain combines TRBV15 with TRBJ2-1; 9 bases agree with TRBD2. The read ends 1 residue early relative to the CDR3; the germline J gene fills the gap. This CDR3 comprises 14 residues. CDR1 SGHND and CDR2 FRSKSL come from the germline V gene. The V and J ends lost 6 bases and 3 bases, in that order; junction bases with no gene match: 3.

This clone appeared a few times. All gene names here are mouse names. The read falls 1 residue short of the CDR3 end, and the missing part is taken from the germline J gene. The J gene is TRBJ1-4, the V gene TRBV1; D gene unclear. V gave up 3 bases and J gave up 2 bases, with 7 bases separating them. The CDR3 spans 14 residues. CDR1 is NSQYPW, CDR2 LRSPGD, per germline (reference sequence). CDR3 DNA, as far as it was read: TGCACCTGCAGTGCTGCGGGGTCCAACGAAAGATTATTT. This gives the protein CTCSAAGSNERLF. In full, the CDR3 is CTCSAAGSNERLFF. The whole variable domain, remainder taken from reference TRBV1 and TRBJ1-4, is VTLLEQNPRWRLVPRGQAVNLRCILKNSQYPWMSWYQQDLQKQLQWLFTLRSPGDKEVKSLPGADYLATRVTDTELRLQVANMSQGRTLYCTCSAAGSNERLFFGHGTKLSVL.